This TCR beta chain was captured in a study of cytomegalovirus exposure and HLA in healthy donors. Broader study findings: Later work found most CMV-associated TCR beta chains apparently HLA-restricted.

Germline values: CDR1 SGDLS, CDR2 YYNGEE. This CDR3 comprises 15 residues. With 3 bases clipped from V and 0 bases from J, the junction kept 3 bases outside the gene matches. Comments on this clone: Its specificity is not known.

The PCR made use of 60 Vbeta and 13 Jbeta primers. Sequenced by immunoSEQ multiplex PCR; TCRdb stores in-frame clones only, minus some. The sample contains about 130,000 clones, about 83% of which appear only once. Sequenced input: PBMCs. The TCR comes from a girl aged 2 to 10 in good health and CMV-seronegative. The chain links TRBV9 to TRBJ1-2; the match to TRBD1 covers 9 bases. The CDR3 DNA follows: TGTGCCAGCAGCGCCCGACAGGGGGCTAACTATGGCTACACCTTC. Its protein is CASSARQGANYGYTF.